What follows describes a single T cell receptor beta chain. These data come from a study of blood T cell repertoires in COVID-19. Study context: Sites in the United States, Italy and Spain provided acute and convalescent COVID-19 samples. Nucleic acid was either cDNA or gDNA, and it came from T cells, B-cell-depleted T cells, or PBMCs.

In the original workflow: Researchers report that nucleated cell counts were estimated from reference gene primer amplification. Clones were read by immunoSEQ multiplex PCR, and TCRdb kept only the in-frame ones, dropping some. V, J and clone size are those of that table, while D and trimming were read from the DNA. The table shows roughly 350,000 clones, with approximately 87% occurring only once. Sequencing was done on a sample of peripheral blood. The source is a woman aged 50 to 60 with active or convalescent COVID-19.

Here the CDR3 reads CASSDGTGYSGNTIYF. In nucleotides, the CDR3 is TGTGCCAGCAGCGACGGGACAGGGTATTCTGGAAACACCATATATTTT. The chain combines TRBV9 with TRBJ1-3; 9 positions agree with TRBD1. Germline V gives CDR1 SGDLS, CDR2 YYNGEE. The CDR3 is 16 amino acids. Trimming removed 3 bases from V and 1 base from J; junction bases left unmatched: 5.